Listed here is a single TCR beta chain. TCRdb re-derived calls from the RACE reads in MiXCR, one entry per CDR3 protein. The table shows approximately 260,000 distinct CDR3 sequences, with 7.7% occurring only once. The data derive from a study of human T cells and chemical hapten exposure. Described time point: pre-sensitization, week 0. This sample's treatment: therapeutic diphenylcyclopropenone sensitization with weekly scalp DPC. The TCR sequence derives from a man aged 18 to 30 with alopecia areata. Some clones in this sample may be carry-over from other donors' samples. The sequenced sample was whole blood, obtained in connection with sensitization to the hapten diphenylcyclopropenone (DPC).

Written as DNA, the CDR3 is TGTGCCAGCAGCTTTGAAGGGACCCCTGAGTACAATGAGCAGTTCTTC. Protein product: CASSFEGTPEYNEQFF. The chain joins TRBV11-2 to TRBJ2-1; possibly TRBD1 or TRBD2 for D (5 bases each). V lost 3 bases, J lost 4 bases, and 16 bases lay in between. Germline V gene lookup returns CDR1 SGHAT and CDR2 FQNNGV. The CDR3 is 16 amino acids.